What follows describes a single TCR beta chain. Its antigen is not identified. Measured with immunoSEQ multiplex PCR; TCRdb has only the in-frame clones, and not every one. The sample lists fewer than 85,000 clones; roughly 90% were seen once. The record originates from a study of OX40 agonist ivuxolimab in advanced cancers. Findings and caveats of the study: Averaging showed that CD8+ T cells had more expanded clones than CD4+ did. In the 0.1 to 3.0 mg/kg range, CD4+ and CD8+ blood T cells had expanded clonally by week 6.

Looked up from germline, CDR1 is SEHNR and CDR2 is FQNEAQ (reference sequence). This CDR3 has 15 residues. V was pared by 5 bases and J by 7 bases, with 14 bases of the junction left unmatched. This TCR was sampled from an adult with an advanced solid tumor such as melanoma, head and neck, liver or kidney cancer. The source was CD4+ or CD8+ T cells sorted from blood, collected in a trial of the OX40 agonist ivuxolimab. The V call is TRBV7-9, the J call TRBJ2-7, with 7 bases that match TRBD1. The CDR3, as DNA: TGTGCCAGCAGCCGTGGCGTAGGGGGCGCTTGGGAGCAGTACTTC. Protein: CASSRGVGGAWEQYF.